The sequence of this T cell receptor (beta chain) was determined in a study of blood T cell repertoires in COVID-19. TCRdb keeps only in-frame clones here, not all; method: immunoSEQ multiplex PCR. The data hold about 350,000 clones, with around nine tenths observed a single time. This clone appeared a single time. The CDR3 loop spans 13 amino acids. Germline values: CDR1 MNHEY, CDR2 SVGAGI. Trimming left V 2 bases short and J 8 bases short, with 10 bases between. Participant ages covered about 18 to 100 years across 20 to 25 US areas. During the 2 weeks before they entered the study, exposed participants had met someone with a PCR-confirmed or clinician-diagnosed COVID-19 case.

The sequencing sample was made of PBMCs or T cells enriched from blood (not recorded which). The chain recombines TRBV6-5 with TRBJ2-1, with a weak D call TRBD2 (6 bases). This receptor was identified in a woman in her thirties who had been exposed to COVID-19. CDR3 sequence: CASSYPPGDEQFF. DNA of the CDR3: TGTGCCAGCAGTTACCCTCCGGGGGATGAGCAGTTCTTC.